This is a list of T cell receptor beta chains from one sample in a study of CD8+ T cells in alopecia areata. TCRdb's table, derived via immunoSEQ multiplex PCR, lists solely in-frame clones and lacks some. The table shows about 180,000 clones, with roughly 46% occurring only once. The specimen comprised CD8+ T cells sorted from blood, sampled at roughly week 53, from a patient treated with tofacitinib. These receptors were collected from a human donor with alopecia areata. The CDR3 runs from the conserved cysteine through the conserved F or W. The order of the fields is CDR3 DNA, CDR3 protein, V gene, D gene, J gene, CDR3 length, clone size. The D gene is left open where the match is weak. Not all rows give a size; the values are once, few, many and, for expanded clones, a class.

TGTGCCAGCAGCCTAGTTGGGGGGTCTAACGACGAGCAGTACTTC | CASSLVGGSNDEQYF | TRBV7-3 | NA | TRBJ2-7 | 15 | NA
TGCGCCAGCAGTGAGTCGAACAGGGGGAACTATGGCTACACCTTC | CASSESNRGNYGYTF | TRBV10-2 | TRBD1 | TRBJ1-2 | 15 | NA
TGTGCCAGCAGGTTACCGGGGAAGAACACTGAAGCTTTCTTT | CASRLPGKNTEAFF | TRBV5-6 | NA | TRBJ1-1 | 14 | NA
TGCGCCAGCAGCTTCAAGACCGGGACACAAGATTACTTGGGGAATGAGCAGTTCTTC | CASSFKTGTQDYLGNEQFF | TRBV5-1 | NA | TRBJ2-1 | 19 | NA
TGTGCCAGCAGCCCCCGCGCTGGACTGACGTATAATTCACCCCTCCACTTT | CASSPRAGLTYNSPLHF | TRBV14 | NA | TRBJ1-6 | 17 | few
TGTGCCAGCAGCCTGACAGGCTTCGGGACGACACAGCCCCAGCATTTT | CASSLTGFGTTQPQHF | TRBV5-6 | NA | TRBJ1-5 | 16 | once
TGTGCCTCCAGACAGGATGGATTCACTGAAGCTTTCTTT | CASRQDGFTEAFF | TRBV30 | NA | TRBJ1-1 | 13 | NA
TGCGCCAGCAGCCCCAAGGTGGGACAGGGGTTCTACAATGAGCAGTTCTTC | CASSPKVGQGFYNEQFF | TRBV4-3 | TRBD1 | TRBJ2-1 | 17 | few
TGTGCCTGGAGTCCCGGGACACCGGCTCAGTACTTC | CAWSPGTPAQYF | TRBV30 | NA | TRBJ2-4 | 12 | NA
TGTGCCAGCAAGTTGGTGGAAGGAGTTGAGCAGTTCTTC | CASKLVEGVEQFF | TRBV27 | NA | TRBJ2-1 | 13 | NA
TGTGCCAGCAGCGTAGGCAGCGGGGGCTTCAGGGAGCAGTACTTC | CASSVGSGGFREQYF | TRBV9 | TRBD2 | TRBJ2-7 | 15 | NA
TGTGCCTGGAGTGTAATGGGGTACACTGAAGCTTTCTTT | CAWSVMGYTEAFF | TRBV30 | NA | TRBJ1-1 | 13 | once
TGTGCCAGCAGCCTGAGTATCTACACAGATACGCAGTATTTT | CASSLSIYTDTQYF | TRBV5-6 | NA | TRBJ2-3 | 14 | once
TGTGCCAGCAGCACCCCAGAGGAGGGAACCTCCTACGAGCAGTACTTC | CASSTPEEGTSYEQYF | TRBV5-6 | NA | TRBJ2-7 | 16 | NA
TGTGCCAGCAGCTCCACTAGCGGGGGGTACAATGAGCAGTTCTTC | CASSSTSGGYNEQFF | TRBV7-8 | TRBD2 | TRBJ2-1 | 15 | NA
TGCGCCAGCTCCCCAGGGGCTCCCATATCCTACGAGCAGTACTTC | CASSPGAPISYEQYF | TRBV5-1 | NA | TRBJ2-7 | 15 | many
TGTGCCAGTAGTATCGATGACGAAGACGAGCAGTACTTC | CASSIDDEDEQYF | TRBV19 | NA | TRBJ2-7 | 13 | few
TGCAGCGCCCGGGGCCGGACAGCATCCTACGAGCAGTACTTC | CSARGRTASYEQYF | TRBV29-1 | NA | TRBJ2-7 | 14 | few
TGTGCCAGCAGCCTTGGACAGTCCTACGAGCAGTACTTC | CASSLGQSYEQYF | TRBV13 | NA | TRBJ2-7 | 13 | few
TGTGCCTGGAGCCCTACGGGGAATGAGCAGTTCTTC | CAWSPTGNEQFF | TRBV30 | NA | TRBJ2-1 | 12 | NA
TGCGCCAGCAGCCTACGGGACAGGGGCTACGAGCAGTACTTC | CASSLRDRGYEQYF | TRBV4-1 | TRBD1 | TRBJ2-7 | 14 | NA
TGCGCCAGCAGCCAAGGTCCCGGGACAGGAGTATACGAGCAGTACTTC | CASSQGPGTGVYEQYF | TRBV4-1 | TRBD1 | TRBJ2-7 | 16 | NA
TGTGCCAGCAGCTTAGTCTGGGACGAAGATACGCAGTATTTT | CASSLVWDEDTQYF | TRBV7-9 | NA | TRBJ2-3 | 14 | NA
TGTGCCAGCAGTACCCTAGCGGGGGAGGCAGAGACCCAGTACTTC | CASSTLAGEAETQYF | TRBV6-5 | TRBD2 | TRBJ2-5 | 15 | few
TGTGCCAGCAGTTCACGCTACGAGACCCAGTACTTC | CASSSRYETQYF | TRBV6-6 | NA | TRBJ2-5 | 12 | NA
TGTGCCAGCATGTCCGATTGGGGGCGGAACGCCTACGAGCAGTACTTC | CASMSDWGRNAYEQYF | TRBV7-9 | NA | TRBJ2-7 | 16 | few
TGCAGCGTGCTCGGGACTAGCGGGGGGGGACCTCAAGAGACCCAGTACTTC | CSVLGTSGGGPQETQYF | TRBV29-1 | TRBD2 | TRBJ2-5 | 17 | few
TGTGCCAGCAGCGATTCATCTTTTTCATGGTCCTATGGCTACACCTTC | CASSDSSFSWSYGYTF | TRBV9 | NA | TRBJ1-2 | 16 | once
TGTGCCAGCAGTCCGCGCAGGGGATTGGGCTATGGCTACACCTTC | CASSPRRGLGYGYTF | TRBV27 | NA | TRBJ1-2 | 15 | NA
TGCAGCGTTGAAGATCAAATGGGGGGCACAGATACGCAGTATTTT | CSVEDQMGGTDTQYF | TRBV29-1 | NA | TRBJ2-3 | 15 | NA
TGCGCCAGCAGCTTGGCCCCATACAATGAGCAGTTCTTC | CASSLAPYNEQFF | TRBV5-1 | NA | TRBJ2-1 | 13 | few
TGTGCCAGCAGTCATAGAACAGGGCTCGGGGAGACCCAGTACTTC | CASSHRTGLGETQYF | TRBV2 | NA | TRBJ2-5 | 15 | NA
TGTGCCACCAGCAGAGACAGGGGTGGTGGAAACACCATATATTTT | CATSRDRGGGNTIYF | TRBV15 | NA | TRBJ1-3 | 15 | NA
TGTGCCAGCAGTGAAGCGCAGGGTCAAGAGACCCAGTACTTC | CASSEAQGQETQYF | TRBV6-1 | NA | TRBJ2-5 | 14 | NA
TGCAGCGTAGTTAGCGGCAGCTCCTACAATGAGCAGTTCTTC | CSVVSGSSYNEQFF | TRBV29-1 | NA | TRBJ2-1 | 14 | few
TGCGCCAGCAGCCAAGGGCTAGCGGAAGAGCAGTACTTC | CASSQGLAEEQYF | TRBV4-1 | TRBD2 | TRBJ2-7 | 13 | few
TGTGCCAGCAGCTTGGGAGGGGCCTACAATGAGCAGTTCTTC | CASSLGGAYNEQFF | TRBV13 | TRBD2 | TRBJ2-1 | 14 | few
TGTGCCAGCAGCCACGGGACGAGTGAGAAACTGTTTTTT | CASSHGTSEKLFF | TRBV13 | NA | TRBJ1-4 | 13 | NA
TGTGCCAGCAGCTTAGTGGGGACTTACCTTCTGGGTTTC | CASSLVGTYLLGF | TRBV5-4 | NA | TRBJ1-2 | 13 | few
TGCGCCAGCAGCCCCTTCATTGAAGATACGCAGTATTTT | CASSPFIEDTQYF | TRBV4-1 | NA | TRBJ2-3 | 13 | NA
TGCGCCAGCAGCGCAAGGGGGTGGAAGACTTCTGGGGCCAACGTCCTGACTTTC | CASSARGWKTSGANVLTF | TRBV5-1 | NA | TRBJ2-6 | 18 | NA
TGTGCCAGCAGCCCAGCCGGACAGGGAAAAGTCAGCTCCTACGAGCAGTACTTC | CASSPAGQGKVSSYEQYF | TRBV7-2 | TRBD1 | TRBJ2-7 | 18 | few
TGCAGCGTTGTAGAGGGCAGAAATGAAAAACTGTTTTTT | CSVVEGRNEKLFF | TRBV29-1 | NA | TRBJ1-4 | 13 | NA
TGTGCCAGCAGCGATCCGGACACGCAGCACTATGGCTACACCTTC | CASSDPDTQHYGYTF | TRBV7-9 | NA | TRBJ1-2 | 15 | NA
TGTGCCAGCAGTGTACAGGGGGCTATTGATTCACCCCTCCACTTT | CASSVQGAIDSPLHF | TRBV2 | TRBD1 | TRBJ1-6 | 15 | NA
TGTGCCAGCAGCCAAGACCGGGGGTATGAGCAGTTCTTC | CASSQDRGYEQFF | TRBV14 | NA | TRBJ2-1 | 13 | NA
TGTGCCAGCAGCCCCTCTCGATCGCTTTACGAGCAGTACTTC | CASSPSRSLYEQYF | TRBV7-2 | NA | TRBJ2-7 | 14 | NA
TGTGCCAGCAGTTGGGCTTCTGGGGCCAACGTCCTGACTTTC | CASSWASGANVLTF | TRBV27 | NA | TRBJ2-6 | 14 | NA
TGCGCCAGCAGCCACCCTCGGGATCCCGGGGAGCTGTTTTTT | CASSHPRDPGELFF | TRBV4-3 | NA | TRBJ2-2 | 14 | once
TGTGCCAGCAGATTGGGACAGGGAGGAAGGTCCTACGAGCAGTACTTC | CASRLGQGGRSYEQYF | TRBV11-2 | TRBD1 | TRBJ2-7 | 16 | NA
TGCGCCAGCTGCAGGACCGGGACAGGGCGCGAAGAGACCCAGTACTTC | CASCRTGTGREETQYF | TRBV5-4 | TRBD1 | TRBJ2-5 | 16 | few
TGCGCCAGGCCCCATGGCTCCCACCACAATCAGCCCCAGCATTTT | CARPHGSHHNQPQHF | TRBV5-1 | NA | TRBJ1-5 | 15 | NA
TGTGCCAGTAGAACAGGGAGATTCATGAACACTGAAGCTTTCTTT | CASRTGRFMNTEAFF | TRBV7-8 | NA | TRBJ1-1 | 15 | NA
TGTGCCAGCAGCGGACAGGGCAAGGGGGCCACTGAAGCTTTCTTT | CASSGQGKGATEAFF | TRBV13 | TRBD1 | TRBJ1-1 | 15 | NA
TGTGCCAGCTCACCTAGGGACTTGTACGAGCAGTACTTC | CASSPRDLYEQYF | TRBV18 | NA | TRBJ2-7 | 13 | few
TGTGCTAGTGGTTTGCCGGGGACTAGCACAGATACGCAGTATTTT | CASGLPGTSTDTQYF | TRBV12-5 | NA | TRBJ2-3 | 15 | NA
TGTGCCAGCAGTTCTCTCGGGGACGGGCATTCACCCCTCCACTTT | CASSSLGDGHSPLHF | TRBV6-5 | NA | TRBJ1-6 | 15 | NA
TGTGCCAGCAGCTTGGGGGACGGTGGTTATCAGCCCCAGCATTTT | CASSLGDGGYQPQHF | TRBV5-6 | NA | TRBJ1-5 | 15 | NA
TGTGCCAGCAGTTTAAGCAGGGGGTACAATGAGCAGTTCTTC | CASSLSRGYNEQFF | TRBV27 | TRBD1 | TRBJ2-1 | 14 | few